The T cell receptor (beta chain) described here comes from a study of T cells in Graves' hyperthyroidism and ophthalmopathy. Uncontrolled infection, other autoimmune disease, pregnancy and lactation each barred patients from inclusion. Germline assignment: CDR1 SGHAT and CDR2 FQNNGV. This CDR3 has 20 amino acids. V dropped 3 bases and J dropped 0 bases, with 26 bases sitting between them. Amplified TCR beta CDR3 regions came from RNA transcripts. HTBI primers were the set used in a first-round RT-PCR of the TCR CDR3. TCRdb reanalysed the multiplex PCR reads using MiXCR and keeps one entry per CDR3 protein. Of some 600,000 distinct CDR3 sequences listed, roughly 13% are singletons. Ten or more counts support this clonotype.

The receptor comes from a woman aged 25 to 39 with Graves' hyperthyroidism that later progressed to Graves' ophthalmopathy. Sequencing was performed on blood. This chain uses TRBV11-2 with TRBJ2-5; either TRBD1 or TRBD2 may supply D (5 bases each). The CDR3 DNA is TGTGCCAGCAGCTTCCCCCAGGAAGGGGTCCTGGGAGCGGACCAAGAGACCCAGTACTTC. This codes for CASSFPQEGVLGADQETQYF. Using reference TRBV11-2 and TRBJ2-5 for the parts outside the CDR3, the full variable domain is EAGVAQSPRYKIIEKRQSVAFWCNPISGHATLYWYQQILGQGPKLLIQFQNNGVVDDSQLPKDRFSAERLKGVDSTLKIQPAKLEDSAVYLCASSFPQEGVLGADQETQYFGPGTRLLVL.